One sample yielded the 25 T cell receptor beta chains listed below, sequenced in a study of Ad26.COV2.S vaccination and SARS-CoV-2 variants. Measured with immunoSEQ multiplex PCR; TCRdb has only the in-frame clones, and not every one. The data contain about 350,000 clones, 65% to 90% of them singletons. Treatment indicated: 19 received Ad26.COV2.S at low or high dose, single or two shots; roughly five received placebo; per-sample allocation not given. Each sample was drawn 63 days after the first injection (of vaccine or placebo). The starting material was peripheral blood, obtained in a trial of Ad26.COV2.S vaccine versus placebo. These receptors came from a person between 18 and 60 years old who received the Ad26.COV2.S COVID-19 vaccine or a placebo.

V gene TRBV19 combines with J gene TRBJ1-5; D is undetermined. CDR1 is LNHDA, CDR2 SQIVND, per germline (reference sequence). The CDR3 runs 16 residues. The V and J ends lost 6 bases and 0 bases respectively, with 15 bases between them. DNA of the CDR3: TGTGCCAGTAGAGCGCAGGCCTCATATAGCAATCAGCCCCAGCATTTT. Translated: CASRAQASYSNQPQHF.

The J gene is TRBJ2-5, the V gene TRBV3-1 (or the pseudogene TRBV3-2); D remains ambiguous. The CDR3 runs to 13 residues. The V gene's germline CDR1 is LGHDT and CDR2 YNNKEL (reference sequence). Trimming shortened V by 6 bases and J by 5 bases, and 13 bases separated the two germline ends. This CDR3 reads CASRSDVRETQYF. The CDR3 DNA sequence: TGTGCCAGCAGATCGGACGTAAGGGAGACCCAGTACTTC.

CDR3 DNA: TGCGCCAGCAGCTTTACAGCAGGCTCTGGGGCCAACGTCCTGACTTTC. Translated, it gives CASSFTAGSGANVLTF. The chain has TRBV5-1 and TRBJ2-6; unclear D gene. Germline CDR1 SGHRS, CDR2 YFSETQ. V was trimmed by 2 bases and J by 0 bases, leaving 9 bases between them. There are 16 residues in the CDR3.

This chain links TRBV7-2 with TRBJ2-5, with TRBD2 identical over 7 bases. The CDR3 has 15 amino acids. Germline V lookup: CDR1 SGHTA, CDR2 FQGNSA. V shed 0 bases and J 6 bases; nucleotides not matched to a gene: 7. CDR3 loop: CASSLASGRLKTQYF. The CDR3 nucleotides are TGTGCCAGCAGCTTAGCTAGCGGGCGCTTAAAGACCCAGTACTTC.

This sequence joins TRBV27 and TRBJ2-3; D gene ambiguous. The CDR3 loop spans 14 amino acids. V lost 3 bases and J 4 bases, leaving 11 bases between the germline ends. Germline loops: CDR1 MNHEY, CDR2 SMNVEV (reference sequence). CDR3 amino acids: CASSLGLIADTQYF. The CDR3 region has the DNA TGTGCCAGCAGTTTGGGGTTGATCGCAGATACGCAGTATTTT.

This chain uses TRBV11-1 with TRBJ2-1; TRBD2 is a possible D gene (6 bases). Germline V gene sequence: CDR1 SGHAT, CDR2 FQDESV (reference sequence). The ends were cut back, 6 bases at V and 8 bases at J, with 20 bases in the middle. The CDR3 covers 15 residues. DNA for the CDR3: TGTGCCAGCAGTCCCGGAGGGCTATCGGGTGATGAGCAGTTCTTC. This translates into CASSPGGLSGDEQFF.

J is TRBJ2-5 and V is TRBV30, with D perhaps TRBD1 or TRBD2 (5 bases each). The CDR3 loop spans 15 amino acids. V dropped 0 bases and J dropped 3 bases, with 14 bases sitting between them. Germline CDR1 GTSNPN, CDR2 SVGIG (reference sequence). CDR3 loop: CAWSVRLATEETQYF. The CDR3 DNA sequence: TGTGCCTGGAGTGTACGGTTAGCGACAGAAGAGACCCAGTACTTC.

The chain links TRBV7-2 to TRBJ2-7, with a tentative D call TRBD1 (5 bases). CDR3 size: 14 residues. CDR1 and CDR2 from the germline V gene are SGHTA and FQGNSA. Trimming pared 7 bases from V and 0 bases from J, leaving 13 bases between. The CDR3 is CASTQGHSSYEQYF. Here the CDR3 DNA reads TGTGCCAGCACTCAGGGTCATAGCTCCTACGAGCAGTACTTC.

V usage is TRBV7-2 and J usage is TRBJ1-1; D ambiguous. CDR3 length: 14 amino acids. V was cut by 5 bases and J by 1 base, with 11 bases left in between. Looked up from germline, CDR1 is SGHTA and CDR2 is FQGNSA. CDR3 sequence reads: CASSPYQANTEAFF. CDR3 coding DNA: TGTGCCAGCAGCCCATATCAGGCGAACACTGAAGCTTTCTTT.

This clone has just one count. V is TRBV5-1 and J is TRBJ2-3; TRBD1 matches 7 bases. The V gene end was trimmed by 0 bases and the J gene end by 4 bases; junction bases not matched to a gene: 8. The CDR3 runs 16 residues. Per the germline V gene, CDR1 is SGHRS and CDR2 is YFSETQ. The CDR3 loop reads CASSLAGDRVSDTQYF. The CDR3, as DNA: TGCGCCAGCAGCTTGGCAGGTGACAGGGTGTCAGATACGCAGTATTTT.

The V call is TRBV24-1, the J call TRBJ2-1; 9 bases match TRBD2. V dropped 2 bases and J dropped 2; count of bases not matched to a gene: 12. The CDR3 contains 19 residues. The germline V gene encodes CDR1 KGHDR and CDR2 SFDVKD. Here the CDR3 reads CATSDSKASGKKTYNEQFF. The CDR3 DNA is TGTGCCACCAGTGATTCTAAGGCTAGCGGGAAGAAGACCTACAATGAGCAGTTCTTC.

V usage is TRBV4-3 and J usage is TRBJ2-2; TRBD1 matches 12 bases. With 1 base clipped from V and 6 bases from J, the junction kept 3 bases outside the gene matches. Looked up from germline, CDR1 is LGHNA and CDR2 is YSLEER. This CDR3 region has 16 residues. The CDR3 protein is CASSQAGQGASGELFF. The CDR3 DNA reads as TGCGCCAGCAGCCAAGCGGGACAGGGGGCATCCGGGGAGCTGTTTTTT.

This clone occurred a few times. CDR3: CASSLTSYEQYF. CDR3 sequence (DNA): TGTGCCAGCAGCTTGACGAGTTACGAGCAGTACTTC. This chain joins TRBV11-2 and TRBJ2-7, with D unresolved. V lost 3 bases and J lost 4, with 7 bases in between. Per germline, CDR1 SGHAT and CDR2 FQNNGV. This CDR3 is built from 12 residues.

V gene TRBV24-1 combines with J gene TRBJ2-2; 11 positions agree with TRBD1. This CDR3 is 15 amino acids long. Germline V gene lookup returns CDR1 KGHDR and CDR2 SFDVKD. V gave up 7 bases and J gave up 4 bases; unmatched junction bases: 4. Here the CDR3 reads CATRPGTGGTGELFF. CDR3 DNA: TGTGCCACCAGGCCCGGGACAGGGGGCACCGGGGAGCTGTTTTTT.

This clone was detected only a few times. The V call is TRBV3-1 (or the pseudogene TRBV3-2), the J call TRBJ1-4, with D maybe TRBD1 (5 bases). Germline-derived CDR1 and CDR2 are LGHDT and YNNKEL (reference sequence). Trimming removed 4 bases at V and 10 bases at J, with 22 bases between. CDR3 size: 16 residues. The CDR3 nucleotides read TGTGCCAGCAGCCGCTCTACCGGACACTCCGTTGGAAAACTGTTTTTT. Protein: CASSRSTGHSVGKLFF.

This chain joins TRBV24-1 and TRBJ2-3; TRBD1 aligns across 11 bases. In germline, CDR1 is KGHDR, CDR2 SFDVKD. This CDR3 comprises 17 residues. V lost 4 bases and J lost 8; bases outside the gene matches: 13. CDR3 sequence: CATSDPGQGAFHGTQYF. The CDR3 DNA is TGTGCCACCAGTGACCCCGGACAGGGGGCTTTTCATGGTACGCAGTATTTT.

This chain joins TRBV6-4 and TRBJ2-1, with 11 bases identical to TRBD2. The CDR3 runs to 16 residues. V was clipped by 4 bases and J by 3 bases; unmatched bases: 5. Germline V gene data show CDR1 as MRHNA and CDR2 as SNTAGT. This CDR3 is CASSASLAGGYNEQFF. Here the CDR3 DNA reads TGTGCCAGCAGTGCCTCCCTAGCGGGAGGCTACAATGAGCAGTTCTTC.

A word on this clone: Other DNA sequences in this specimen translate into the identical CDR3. The CDR3 bases are TGTGCCAGCAGCTCCGACGGCTACGAGCAGTACTTC. Protein sequence: CASSSDGYEQYF. The chain employs TRBV11-2 and TRBJ2-7; D is ambiguous. The CDR3 contains 12 residues. Trimming stripped 4 bases from V and 3 bases from J, with 7 bases between. CDR1 is SGHAT, CDR2 FQNNGV, per germline. The complete variable domain, with remaining parts taken from reference TRBV11-2 and TRBJ2-7, reads EAGVAQSPRYKIIEKRQSVAFWCNPISGHATLYWYQQILGQGPKLLIQFQNNGVVDDSQLPKDRFSAERLKGVDSTLKIQPAKLEDSAVYLCASSSDGYEQYFGPGTRLTVT.

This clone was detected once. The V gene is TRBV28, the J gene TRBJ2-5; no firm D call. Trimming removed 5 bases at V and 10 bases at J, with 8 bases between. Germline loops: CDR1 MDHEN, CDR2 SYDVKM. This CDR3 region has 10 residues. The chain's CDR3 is CASSEDNQYF. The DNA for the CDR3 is TGTGCCAGCAGTGAGGATAACCAGTACTTC. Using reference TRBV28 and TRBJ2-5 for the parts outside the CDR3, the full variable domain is DVKVTQSSRYLVKRTGEKVFLECVQDMDHENMFWYRQDPGLGLRLIYFSYDVKMKEKGDIPEGYSVSREKKERFSLILESASTNQTSMYLCASSEDNQYFGPGTRLLVL.

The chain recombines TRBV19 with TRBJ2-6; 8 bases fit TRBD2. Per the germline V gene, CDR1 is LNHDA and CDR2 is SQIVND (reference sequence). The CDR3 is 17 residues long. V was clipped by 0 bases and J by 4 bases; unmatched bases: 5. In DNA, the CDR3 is TGTGCCAGTAGTATAGATTCGGGAGGGGCGGGGGCCAACGTCCTGACTTTC. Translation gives CASSIDSGGAGANVLTF.

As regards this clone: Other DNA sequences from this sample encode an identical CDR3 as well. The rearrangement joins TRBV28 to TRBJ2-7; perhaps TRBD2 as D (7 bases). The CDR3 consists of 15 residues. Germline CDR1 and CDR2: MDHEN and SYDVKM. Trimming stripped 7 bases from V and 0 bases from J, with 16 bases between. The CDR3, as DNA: TGTGCCAGCACCCGGGGGGCACTAAGCTCCTACGAGCAGTACTTC. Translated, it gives CASTRGALSSYEQYF.

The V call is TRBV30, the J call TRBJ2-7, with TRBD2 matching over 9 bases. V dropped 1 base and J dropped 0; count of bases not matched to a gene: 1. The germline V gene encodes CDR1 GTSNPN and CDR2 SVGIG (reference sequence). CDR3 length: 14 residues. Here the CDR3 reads CAWSGLADSYEQYF. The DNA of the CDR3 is TGTGCCTGGAGTGGACTAGCGGACTCCTACGAGCAGTACTTC.

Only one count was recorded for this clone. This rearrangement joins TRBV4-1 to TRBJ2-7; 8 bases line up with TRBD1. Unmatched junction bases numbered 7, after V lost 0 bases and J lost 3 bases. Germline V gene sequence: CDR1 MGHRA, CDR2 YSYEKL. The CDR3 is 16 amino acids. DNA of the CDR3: TGCGCCAGCAGCCAAGATCGGGCAGGGGGCGTCTACGAGCAGTACTTC. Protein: CASSQDRAGGVYEQYF.

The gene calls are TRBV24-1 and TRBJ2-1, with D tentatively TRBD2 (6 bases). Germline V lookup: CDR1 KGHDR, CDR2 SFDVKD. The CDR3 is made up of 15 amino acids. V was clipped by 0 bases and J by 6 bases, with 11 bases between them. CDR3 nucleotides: TGTGCCACCAGTGATTTGCGGGGAGGACTCAATGAGCAGTTCTTC. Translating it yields CATSDLRGGLNEQFF.

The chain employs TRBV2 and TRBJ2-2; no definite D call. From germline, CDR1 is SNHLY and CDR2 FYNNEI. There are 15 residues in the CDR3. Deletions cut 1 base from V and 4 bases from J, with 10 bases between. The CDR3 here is CASSEGPRATGELFF. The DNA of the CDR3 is TGTGCCAGCAGTGAAGGACCCAGAGCCACCGGGGAGCTGTTTTTT.